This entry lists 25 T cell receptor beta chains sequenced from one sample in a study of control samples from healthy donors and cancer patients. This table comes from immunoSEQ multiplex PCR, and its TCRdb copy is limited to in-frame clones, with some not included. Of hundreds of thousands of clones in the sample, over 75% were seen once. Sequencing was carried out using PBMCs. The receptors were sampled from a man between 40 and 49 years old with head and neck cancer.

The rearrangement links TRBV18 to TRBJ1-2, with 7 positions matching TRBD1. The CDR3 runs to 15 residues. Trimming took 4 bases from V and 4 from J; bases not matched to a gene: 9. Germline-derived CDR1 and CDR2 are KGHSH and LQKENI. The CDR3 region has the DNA TGTGCCAGCTCACTTTCGGGACAGCTTACCTATGGCTACACCTTC. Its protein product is CASSLSGQLTYGYTF.

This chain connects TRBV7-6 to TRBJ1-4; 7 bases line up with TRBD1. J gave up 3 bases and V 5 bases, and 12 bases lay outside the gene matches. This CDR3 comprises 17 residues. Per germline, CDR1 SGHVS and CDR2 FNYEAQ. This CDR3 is CASSPRLTGTANEKLFF. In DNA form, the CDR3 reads TGTGCCAGCAGCCCTCGACTCACCGGGACAGCTAATGAAAAACTGTTTTTT.

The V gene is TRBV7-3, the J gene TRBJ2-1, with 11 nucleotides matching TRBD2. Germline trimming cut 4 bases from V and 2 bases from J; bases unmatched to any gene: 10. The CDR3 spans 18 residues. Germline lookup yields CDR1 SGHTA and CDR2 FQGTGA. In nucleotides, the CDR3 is TGTGCCAGCAGCTCCCGAGTATCACTAGCGGGAGCCTACAATGAGCAGTTCTTC. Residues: CASSSRVSLAGAYNEQFF.

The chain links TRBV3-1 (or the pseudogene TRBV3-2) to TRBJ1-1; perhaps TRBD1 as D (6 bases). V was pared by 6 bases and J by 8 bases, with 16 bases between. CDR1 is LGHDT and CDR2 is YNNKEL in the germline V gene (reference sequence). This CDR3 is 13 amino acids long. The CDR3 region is CASRYRVKYEAFF. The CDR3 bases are TGTGCCAGCAGGTACAGGGTGAAATACGAAGCTTTCTTT.

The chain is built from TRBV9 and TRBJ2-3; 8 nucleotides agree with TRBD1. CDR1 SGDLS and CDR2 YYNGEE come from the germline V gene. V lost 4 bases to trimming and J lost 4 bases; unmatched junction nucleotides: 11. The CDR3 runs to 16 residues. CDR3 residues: CASSPRGRGRPDTQYF. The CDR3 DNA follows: TGTGCCAGCAGCCCCCGGGGCAGGGGGCGCCCAGATACGCAGTATTTT.

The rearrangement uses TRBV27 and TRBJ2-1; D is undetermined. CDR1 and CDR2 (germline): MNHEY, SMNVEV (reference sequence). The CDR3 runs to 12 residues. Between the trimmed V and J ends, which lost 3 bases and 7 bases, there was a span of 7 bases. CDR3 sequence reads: CASSFLGNEQFF. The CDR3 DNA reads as TGTGCCAGCAGTTTCTTGGGGAATGAGCAGTTCTTC.

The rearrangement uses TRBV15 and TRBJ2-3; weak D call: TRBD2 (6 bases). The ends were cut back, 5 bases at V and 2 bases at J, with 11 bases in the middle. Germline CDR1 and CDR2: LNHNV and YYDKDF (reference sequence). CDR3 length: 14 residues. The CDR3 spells CATSGGLYTDTQYF. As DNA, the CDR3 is TGTGCCACCAGCGGCGGACTATACACAGATACGCAGTATTTT.

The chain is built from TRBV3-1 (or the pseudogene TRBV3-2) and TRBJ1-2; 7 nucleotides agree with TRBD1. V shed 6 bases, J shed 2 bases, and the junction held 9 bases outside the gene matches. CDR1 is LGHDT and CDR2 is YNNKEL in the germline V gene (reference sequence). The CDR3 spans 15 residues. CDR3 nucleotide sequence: TGTGCCAGCAGTCTTTTCTCGGGACAGAACTATGGCTACACCTTC. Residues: CASSLFSGQNYGYTF.

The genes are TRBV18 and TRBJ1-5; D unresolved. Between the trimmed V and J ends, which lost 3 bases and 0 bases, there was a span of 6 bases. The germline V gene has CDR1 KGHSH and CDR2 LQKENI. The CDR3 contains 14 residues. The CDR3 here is CASSPTDSNQPQHF. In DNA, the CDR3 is TGTGCCAGCTCACCCACGGATAGCAATCAGCCCCAGCATTTT.

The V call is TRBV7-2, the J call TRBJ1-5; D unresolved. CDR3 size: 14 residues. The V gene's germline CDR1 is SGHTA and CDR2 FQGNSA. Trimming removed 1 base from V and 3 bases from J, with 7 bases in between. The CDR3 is CASSLGGINQPQHF. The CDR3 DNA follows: TGTGCCAGCAGCTTAGGAGGGATCAATCAGCCCCAGCATTTT.

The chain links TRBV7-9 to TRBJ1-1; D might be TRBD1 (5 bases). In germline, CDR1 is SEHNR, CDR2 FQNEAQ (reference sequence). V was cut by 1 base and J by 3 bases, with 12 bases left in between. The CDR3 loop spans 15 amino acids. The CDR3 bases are TGTGCCAGCAGCTTAGGCGGAGGAGGGGACACTGAAGCTTTCTTT. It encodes CASSLGGGGDTEAFF.

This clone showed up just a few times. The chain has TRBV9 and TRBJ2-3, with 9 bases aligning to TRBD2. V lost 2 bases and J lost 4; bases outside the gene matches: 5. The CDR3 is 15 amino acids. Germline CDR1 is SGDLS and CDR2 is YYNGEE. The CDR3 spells CASSVGGGAPDTQYF. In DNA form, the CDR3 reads TGTGCCAGCAGCGTCGGCGGGGGGGCGCCAGATACGCAGTATTTT.

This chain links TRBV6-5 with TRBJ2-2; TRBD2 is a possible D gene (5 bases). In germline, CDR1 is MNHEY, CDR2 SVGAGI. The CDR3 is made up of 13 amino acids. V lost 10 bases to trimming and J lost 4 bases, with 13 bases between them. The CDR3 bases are TGTGCCACCCGCGGCGAGGGCACCGGGGAGCTGTTTTTT. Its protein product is CATRGEGTGELFF.

The CDR3 DNA sequence: TGTGCCAGTAGTATTTCCCTGAATCCCACCGGGGAGCTGTTTTTT. Translation: CASSISLNPTGELFF. V is TRBV19 and J is TRBJ2-2; D is unclear. Trimming shortened V by 3 bases and J by 4 bases, and 12 bases separated the two germline ends. This CDR3 has 15 residues. CDR1 and CDR2 from the germline V gene are LNHDA and SQIVND (reference sequence).

The DNA of the CDR3 is TGTGCCAGCAGCTTACTGGGGGGAGACACCATATATTTT. Its protein is CASSLLGGDTIYF. The rearrangement joins TRBV11-2 to TRBJ1-3; a possible D gene is TRBD1 (5 bases). Trimming removed 2 bases at V and 8 bases at J, with 10 bases between. The germline CDR1 and CDR2 sequences are SGHAT and FQNNGV. The CDR3 is made up of 13 amino acids.

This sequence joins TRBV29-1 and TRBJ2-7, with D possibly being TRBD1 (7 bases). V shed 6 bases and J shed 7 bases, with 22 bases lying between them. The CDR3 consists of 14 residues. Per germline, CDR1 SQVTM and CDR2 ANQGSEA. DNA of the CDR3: TGCAGCGTGCCAGGGGGGCAGGGATGGATGGAGCAGTACTTC. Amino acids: CSVPGGQGWMEQYF.

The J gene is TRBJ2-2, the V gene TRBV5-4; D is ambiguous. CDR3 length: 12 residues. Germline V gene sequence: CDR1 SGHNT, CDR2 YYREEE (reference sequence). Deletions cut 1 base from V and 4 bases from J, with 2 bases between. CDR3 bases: TGTGCCAGCAGCTTGATCACCGGGGAGCTGTTTTTT. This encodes CASSLITGELFF.

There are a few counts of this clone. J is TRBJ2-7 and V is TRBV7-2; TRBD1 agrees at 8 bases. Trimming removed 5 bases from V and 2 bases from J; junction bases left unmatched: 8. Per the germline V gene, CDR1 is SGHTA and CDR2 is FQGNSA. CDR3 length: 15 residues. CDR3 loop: CASSLDRGETYEQYF. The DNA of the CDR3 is TGTGCCAGCAGCCTAGACAGGGGCGAGACCTACGAGCAGTACTTC.

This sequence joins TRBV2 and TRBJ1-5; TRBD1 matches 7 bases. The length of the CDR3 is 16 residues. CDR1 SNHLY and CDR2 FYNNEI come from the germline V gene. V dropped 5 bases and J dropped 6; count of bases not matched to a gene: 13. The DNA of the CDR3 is TGTGCCAGCAGTAAACCCCTGAACAGGGGTCGTCAGCCCCAGCATTTT. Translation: CASSKPLNRGRQPQHF.

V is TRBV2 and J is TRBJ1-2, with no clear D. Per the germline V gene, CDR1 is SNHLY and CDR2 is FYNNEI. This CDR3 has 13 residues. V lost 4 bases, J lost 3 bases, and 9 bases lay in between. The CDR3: CASSVQTDYGYTF. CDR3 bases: TGTGCCAGCAGTGTCCAGACCGACTATGGCTACACCTTC.

The CDR3 here is CAWSPTHTEAFF. CDR3 coding DNA: TGTGCCTGGAGCCCGACACACACTGAAGCTTTCTTT. The chain recombines TRBV30 with TRBJ1-1, with D hard to call. CDR1 is GTSNPN, CDR2 SVGIG, per germline (reference sequence). V was trimmed by 3 bases and J by 3 bases, leaving 8 bases between them. The CDR3 is 12 amino acids.

CDR3 protein: CAIRREENEQFF. DNA of the CDR3: TGTGCCATTAGGAGGGAGGAGAATGAGCAGTTCTTC. The rearrangement links TRBV10-3 to TRBJ2-1; a weak D match, TRBD2 (6 bases). Germline loops: CDR1 ENHRY, CDR2 SYGVKD. The ends were cut back, 9 bases at V and 7 bases at J, with 13 bases in the middle. CDR3 length equals 12 residues.

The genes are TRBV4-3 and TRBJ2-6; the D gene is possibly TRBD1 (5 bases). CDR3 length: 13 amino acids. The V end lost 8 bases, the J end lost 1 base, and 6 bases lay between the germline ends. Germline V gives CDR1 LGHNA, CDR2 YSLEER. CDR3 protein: CASRQSGANVLTF. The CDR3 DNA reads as TGCGCCAGCCGACAGTCTGGGGCCAACGTCCTGACTTTC.

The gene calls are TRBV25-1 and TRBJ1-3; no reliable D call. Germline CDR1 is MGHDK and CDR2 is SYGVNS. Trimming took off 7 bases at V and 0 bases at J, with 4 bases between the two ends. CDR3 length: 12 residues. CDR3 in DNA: TGTGCCAGCATAGACTCTGGAAACACCATATATTTT. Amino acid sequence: CASIDSGNTIYF. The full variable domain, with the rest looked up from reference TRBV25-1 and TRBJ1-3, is EADIYQTPRYLVIGTGKKITLECSQTMGHDKMYWYQQDPGMELHLIHYSYGVNSTEKGDLSSESTVSRIRTEHFPLTLESARPSHTSQYLCASIDSGNTIYFGEGSWLTVV.

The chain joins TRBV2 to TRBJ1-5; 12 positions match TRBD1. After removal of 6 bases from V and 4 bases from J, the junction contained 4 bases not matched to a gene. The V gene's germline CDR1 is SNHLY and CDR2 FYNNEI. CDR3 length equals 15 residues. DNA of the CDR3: TGTGCCAGCAGCGGGGACAGGGGGCCAAATCAGCCCCAGCATTTT. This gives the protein CASSGDRGPNQPQHF. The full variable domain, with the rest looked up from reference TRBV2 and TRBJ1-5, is EPEVTQTPSHQVTQMGQEVILRCVPISNHLYFYWYRQILGQKVEFLVSFYNNEISEKSEIFDDQFSVERPDGSNFTLKIRSTKLEDSAMYFCASSGDRGPNQPQHFGDGTRLSIL.